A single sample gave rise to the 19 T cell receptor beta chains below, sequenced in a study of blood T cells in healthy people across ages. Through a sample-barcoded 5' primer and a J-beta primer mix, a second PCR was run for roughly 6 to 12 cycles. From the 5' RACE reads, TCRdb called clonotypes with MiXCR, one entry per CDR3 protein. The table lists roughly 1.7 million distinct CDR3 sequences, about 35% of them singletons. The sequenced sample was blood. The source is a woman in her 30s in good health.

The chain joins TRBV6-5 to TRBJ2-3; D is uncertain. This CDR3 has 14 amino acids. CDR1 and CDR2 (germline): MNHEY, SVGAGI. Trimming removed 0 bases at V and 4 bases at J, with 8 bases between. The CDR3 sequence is CASSYSKGPDTQYF. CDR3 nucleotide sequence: TGTGCCAGCAGTTACTCGAAGGGCCCAGATACGCAGTATTTT.

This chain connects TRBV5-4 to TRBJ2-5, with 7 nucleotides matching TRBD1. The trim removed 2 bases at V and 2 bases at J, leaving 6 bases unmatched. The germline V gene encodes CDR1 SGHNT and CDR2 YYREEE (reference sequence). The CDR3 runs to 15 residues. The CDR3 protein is CASSLSQGLQETQYF. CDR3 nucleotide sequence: TGTGCCAGCAGCTTATCACAGGGGCTTCAAGAGACCCAGTACTTC.

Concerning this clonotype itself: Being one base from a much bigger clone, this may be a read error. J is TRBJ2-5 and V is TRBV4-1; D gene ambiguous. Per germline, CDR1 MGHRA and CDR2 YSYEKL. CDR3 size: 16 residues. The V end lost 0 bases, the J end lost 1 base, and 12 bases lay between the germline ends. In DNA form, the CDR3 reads TGCGCCAGCAGCCAAGATCTTCTGTACAGCCAAGAGACCCAGTACTTC. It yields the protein CASSQDLLYSQETQYF.

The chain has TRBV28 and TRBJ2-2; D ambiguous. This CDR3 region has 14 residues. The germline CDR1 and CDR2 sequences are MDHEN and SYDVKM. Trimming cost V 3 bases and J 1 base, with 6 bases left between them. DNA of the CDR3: TGTGCCAGCAGTTTTCCCAAGAACACCGGGGAGCTGTTTTTT. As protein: CASSFPKNTGELFF.

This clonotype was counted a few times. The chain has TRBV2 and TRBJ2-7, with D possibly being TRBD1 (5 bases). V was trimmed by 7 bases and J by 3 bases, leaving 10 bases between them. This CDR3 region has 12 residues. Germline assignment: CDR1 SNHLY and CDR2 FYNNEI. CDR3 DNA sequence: TGTGCCAGCATGGGGCAGGTCTACGAGCAGTACTTC. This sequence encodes CASMGQVYEQYF.

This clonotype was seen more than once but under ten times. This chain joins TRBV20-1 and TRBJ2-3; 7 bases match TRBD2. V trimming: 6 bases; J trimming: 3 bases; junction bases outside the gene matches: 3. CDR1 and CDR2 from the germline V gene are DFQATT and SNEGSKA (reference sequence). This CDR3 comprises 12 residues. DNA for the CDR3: TGCAGTGCAAAGCGGGAAACAGATACGCAGTATTTT. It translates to CSAKRETDTQYF.

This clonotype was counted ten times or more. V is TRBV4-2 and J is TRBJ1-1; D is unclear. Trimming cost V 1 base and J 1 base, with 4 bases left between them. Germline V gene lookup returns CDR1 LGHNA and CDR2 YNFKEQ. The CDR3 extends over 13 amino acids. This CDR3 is CASSQAKNTEAFF. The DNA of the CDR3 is TGTGCCAGCAGCCAAGCGAAGAACACTGAAGCTTTCTTT.

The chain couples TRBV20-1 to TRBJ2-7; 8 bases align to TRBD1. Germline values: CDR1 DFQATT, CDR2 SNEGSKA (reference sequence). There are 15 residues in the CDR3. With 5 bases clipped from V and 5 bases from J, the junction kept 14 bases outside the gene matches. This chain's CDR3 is CSAFLPDREVDEQYF. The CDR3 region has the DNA TGCAGTGCTTTCCTCCCGGACAGGGAGGTCGACGAGCAGTACTTC.

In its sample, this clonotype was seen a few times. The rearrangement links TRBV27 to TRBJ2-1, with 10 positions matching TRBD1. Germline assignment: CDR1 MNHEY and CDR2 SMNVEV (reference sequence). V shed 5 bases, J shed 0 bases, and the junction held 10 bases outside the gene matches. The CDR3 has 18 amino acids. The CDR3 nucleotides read TGTGCCAGCAGTGCGGGACAGGGGATGGGGAGCTCCTACAATGAGCAGTTCTTC. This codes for CASSAGQGMGSSYNEQFF.

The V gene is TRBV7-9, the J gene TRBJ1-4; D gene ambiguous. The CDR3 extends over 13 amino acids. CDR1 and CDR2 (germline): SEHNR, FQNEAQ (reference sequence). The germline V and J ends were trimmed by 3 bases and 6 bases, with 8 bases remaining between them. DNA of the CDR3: TGTGCCAGCAGCTTGTGGGGTGATGAAAAACTGTTTTTT. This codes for CASSLWGDEKLFF.

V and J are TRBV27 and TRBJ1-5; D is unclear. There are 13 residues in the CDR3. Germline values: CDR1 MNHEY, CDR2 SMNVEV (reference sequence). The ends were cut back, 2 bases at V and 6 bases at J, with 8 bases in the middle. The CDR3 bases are TGTGCCAGCAGTTTAGCTCAGACTCAGCCCCAGCATTTT. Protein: CASSLAQTQPQHF.

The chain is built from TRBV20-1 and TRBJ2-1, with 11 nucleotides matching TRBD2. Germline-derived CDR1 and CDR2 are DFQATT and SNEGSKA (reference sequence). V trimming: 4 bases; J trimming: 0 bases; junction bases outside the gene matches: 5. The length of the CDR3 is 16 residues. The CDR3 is CSATTSGVASYNEQFF. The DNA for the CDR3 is TGCAGTGCTACGACTAGCGGGGTTGCCTCCTACAATGAGCAGTTCTTC.

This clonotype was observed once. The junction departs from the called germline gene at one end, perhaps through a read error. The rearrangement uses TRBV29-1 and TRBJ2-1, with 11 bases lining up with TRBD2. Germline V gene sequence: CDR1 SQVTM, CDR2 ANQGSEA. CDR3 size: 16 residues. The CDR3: CSVEGLTSGRSNEQFF. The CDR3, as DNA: TGCAGCGTAGAAGGCCTTACTAGCGGGAGAAGCAATGAGCAGTTCTTC.

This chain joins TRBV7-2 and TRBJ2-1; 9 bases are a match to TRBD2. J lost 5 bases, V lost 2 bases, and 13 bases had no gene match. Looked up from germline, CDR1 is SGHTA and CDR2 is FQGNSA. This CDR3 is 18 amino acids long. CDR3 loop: CASSLRSPTSGVNNEQFF. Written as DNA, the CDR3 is TGTGCCAGCAGCTTACGTTCTCCGACTAGCGGAGTTAACAATGAGCAGTTCTTC.

The CDR3 is CASSLRPGSLSTDTQYF. For the CDR3, the DNA is TGTGCCAGCAGCCTGCGGCCCGGGAGCCTCTCCACAGATACGCAGTATTTT. The gene calls are TRBV7-2 and TRBJ2-3; D is possibly TRBD2 (6 bases). This CDR3 is 17 amino acids long. Deletions cut 5 bases from V and 2 bases from J, with 20 bases between. The germline CDR1 and CDR2 sequences are SGHTA and FQGNSA. The full variable domain, in which reference TRBV7-2 and TRBJ2-3 provide the parts outside the CDR3, is GAGVSQSPSNKVTEKGKDVELRCDPISGHTALYWYRQSLGQGLEFLIYFQGNSAPDKSGLPSDRFSAERTGGSVSTLTIQRTQQEDSAVYLCASSLRPGSLSTDTQYFGPGTRLTVL.

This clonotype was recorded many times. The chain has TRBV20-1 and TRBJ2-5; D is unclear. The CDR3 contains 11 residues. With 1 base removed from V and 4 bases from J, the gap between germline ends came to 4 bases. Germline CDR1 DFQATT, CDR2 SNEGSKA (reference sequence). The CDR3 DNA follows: TGCAGTGCTAGAGCGGGAGAGACCCAGTACTTC. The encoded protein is CSARAGETQYF.

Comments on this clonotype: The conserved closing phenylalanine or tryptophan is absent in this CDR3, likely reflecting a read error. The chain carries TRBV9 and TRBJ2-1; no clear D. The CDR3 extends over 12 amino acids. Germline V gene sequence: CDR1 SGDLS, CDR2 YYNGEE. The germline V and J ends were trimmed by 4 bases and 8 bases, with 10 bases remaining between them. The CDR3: CASSLVGDEQFL. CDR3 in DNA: TGTGCCAGCAGCCTGGTGGGCGATGAGCAGTTCTTA.

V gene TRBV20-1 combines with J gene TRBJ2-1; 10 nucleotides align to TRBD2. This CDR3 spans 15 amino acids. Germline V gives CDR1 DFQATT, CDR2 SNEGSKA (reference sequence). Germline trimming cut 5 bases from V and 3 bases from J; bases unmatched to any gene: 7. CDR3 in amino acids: CSAGVSGRVYNEQFF. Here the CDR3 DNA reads TGCAGTGCTGGAGTGAGCGGGAGGGTCTACAATGAGCAGTTCTTC.

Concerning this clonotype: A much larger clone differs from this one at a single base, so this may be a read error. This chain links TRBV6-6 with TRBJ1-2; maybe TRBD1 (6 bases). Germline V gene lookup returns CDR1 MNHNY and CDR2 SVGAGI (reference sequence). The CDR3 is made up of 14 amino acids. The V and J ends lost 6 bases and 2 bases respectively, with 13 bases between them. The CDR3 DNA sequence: TGTGCCAGCAGGGAACGGGACACAAACTATGGCTACACCTTC. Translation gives CASRERDTNYGYTF.